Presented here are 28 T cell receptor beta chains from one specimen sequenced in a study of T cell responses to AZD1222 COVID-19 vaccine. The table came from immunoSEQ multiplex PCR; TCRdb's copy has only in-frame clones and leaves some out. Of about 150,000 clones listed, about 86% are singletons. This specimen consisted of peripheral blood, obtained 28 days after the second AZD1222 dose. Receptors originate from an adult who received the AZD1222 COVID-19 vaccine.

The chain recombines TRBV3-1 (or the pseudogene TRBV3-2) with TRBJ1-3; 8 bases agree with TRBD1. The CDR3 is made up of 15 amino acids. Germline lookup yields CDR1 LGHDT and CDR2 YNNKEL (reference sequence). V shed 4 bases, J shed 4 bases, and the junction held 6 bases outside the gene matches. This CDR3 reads CASSPYQGAGNTIYF. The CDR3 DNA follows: TGTGCCAGCAGCCCGTACCAGGGGGCCGGAAACACCATATATTTT.

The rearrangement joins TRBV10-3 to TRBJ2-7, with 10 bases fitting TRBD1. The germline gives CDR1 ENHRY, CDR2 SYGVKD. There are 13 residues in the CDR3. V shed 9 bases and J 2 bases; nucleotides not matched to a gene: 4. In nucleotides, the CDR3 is TGTGCCATATCCGGGACAGGGGCCTACGAGCAGTACTTC. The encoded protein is CAISGTGAYEQYF.

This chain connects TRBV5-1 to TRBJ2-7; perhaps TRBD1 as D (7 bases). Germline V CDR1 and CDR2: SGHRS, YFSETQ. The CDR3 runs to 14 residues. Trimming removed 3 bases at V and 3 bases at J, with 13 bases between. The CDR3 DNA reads TGCGCCAGCAGCTCAGGGGGGCTATTCTACGAGCAGTACTTC. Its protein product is CASSSGGLFYEQYF.

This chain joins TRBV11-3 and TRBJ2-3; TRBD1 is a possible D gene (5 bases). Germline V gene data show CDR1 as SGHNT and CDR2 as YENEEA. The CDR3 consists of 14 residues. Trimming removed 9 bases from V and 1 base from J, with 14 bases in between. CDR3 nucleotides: TGTGCCAGTCAGCCCAGGGCTGGCACAGATACGCAGTATTTT. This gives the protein CASQPRAGTDTQYF.

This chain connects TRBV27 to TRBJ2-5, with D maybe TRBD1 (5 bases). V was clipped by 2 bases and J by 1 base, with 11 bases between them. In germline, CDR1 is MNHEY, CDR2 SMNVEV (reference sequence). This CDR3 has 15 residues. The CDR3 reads CASSLALDIQETQYF. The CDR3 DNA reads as TGTGCCAGCAGTTTAGCCTTGGACATCCAAGAGACCCAGTACTTC.

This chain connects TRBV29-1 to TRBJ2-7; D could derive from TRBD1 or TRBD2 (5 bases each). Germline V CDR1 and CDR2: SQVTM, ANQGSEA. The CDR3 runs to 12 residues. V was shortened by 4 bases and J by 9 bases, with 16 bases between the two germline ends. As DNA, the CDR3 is TGCAGCGTTGTAAAGGACCGGGACCTGCAGTACTTC. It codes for CSVVKDRDLQYF.

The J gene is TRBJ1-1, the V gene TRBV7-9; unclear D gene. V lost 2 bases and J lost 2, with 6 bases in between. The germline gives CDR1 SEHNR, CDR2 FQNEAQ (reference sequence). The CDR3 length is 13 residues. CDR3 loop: CASSLSLNTEAFF. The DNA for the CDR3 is TGTGCCAGCAGCTTATCACTAAACACTGAAGCTTTCTTT.

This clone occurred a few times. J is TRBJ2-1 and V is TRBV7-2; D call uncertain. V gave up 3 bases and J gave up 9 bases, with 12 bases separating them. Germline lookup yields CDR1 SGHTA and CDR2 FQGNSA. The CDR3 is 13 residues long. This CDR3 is CASSLIIVGEQFF. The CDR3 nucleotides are TGTGCCAGCAGCTTGATAATAGTGGGTGAGCAGTTCTTC.

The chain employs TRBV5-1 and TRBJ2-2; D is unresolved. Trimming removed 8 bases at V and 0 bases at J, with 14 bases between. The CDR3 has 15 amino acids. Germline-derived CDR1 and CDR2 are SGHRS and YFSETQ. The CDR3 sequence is CARTSGRPNTGELFF. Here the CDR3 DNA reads TGCGCCAGGACCAGTGGACGGCCGAACACCGGGGAGCTGTTTTTT.

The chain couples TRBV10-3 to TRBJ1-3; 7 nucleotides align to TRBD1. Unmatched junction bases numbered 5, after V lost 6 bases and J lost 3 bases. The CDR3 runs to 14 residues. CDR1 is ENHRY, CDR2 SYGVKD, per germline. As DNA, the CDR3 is TGTGCCATCAGACCAGGGGGAATTGGAAACACCATATATTTT. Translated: CAIRPGGIGNTIYF.

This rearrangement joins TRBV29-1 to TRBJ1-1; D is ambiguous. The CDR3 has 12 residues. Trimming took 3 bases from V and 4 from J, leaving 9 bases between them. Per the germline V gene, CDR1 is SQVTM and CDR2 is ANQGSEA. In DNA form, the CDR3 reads TGCAGCGTTGATGGGCCGGCCACTGAAGCTTTCTTT. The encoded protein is CSVDGPATEAFF.

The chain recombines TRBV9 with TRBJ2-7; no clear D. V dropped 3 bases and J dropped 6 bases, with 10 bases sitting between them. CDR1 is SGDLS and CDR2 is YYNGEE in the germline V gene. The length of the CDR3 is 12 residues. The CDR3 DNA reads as TGTGCCAGCAGCGGCGGAGTTGGCGAGCAGTACTTC. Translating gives CASSGGVGEQYF.

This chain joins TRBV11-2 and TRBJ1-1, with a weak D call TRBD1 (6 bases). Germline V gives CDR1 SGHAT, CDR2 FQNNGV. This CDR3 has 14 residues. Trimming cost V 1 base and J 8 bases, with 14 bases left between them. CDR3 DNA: TGTGCCAGCAGCTTAGGATCCCACAGGGTGGAAGCTTTCTTT. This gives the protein CASSLGSHRVEAFF.

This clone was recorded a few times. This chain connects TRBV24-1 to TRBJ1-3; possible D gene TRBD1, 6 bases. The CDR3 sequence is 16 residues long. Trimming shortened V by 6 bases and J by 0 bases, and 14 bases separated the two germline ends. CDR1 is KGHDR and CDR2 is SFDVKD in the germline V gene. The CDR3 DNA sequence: TGTGCCACCAGTTCAGACGGGACAAGCTCTGGAAACACCATATATTTT. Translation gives CATSSDGTSSGNTIYF.

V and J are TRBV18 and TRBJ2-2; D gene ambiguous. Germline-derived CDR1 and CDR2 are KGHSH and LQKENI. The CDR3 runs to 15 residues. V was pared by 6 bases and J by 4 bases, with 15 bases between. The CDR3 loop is CASSPAQVLTGELFF. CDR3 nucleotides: TGTGCCAGCTCCCCGGCCCAGGTCCTCACCGGGGAGCTGTTTTTT.

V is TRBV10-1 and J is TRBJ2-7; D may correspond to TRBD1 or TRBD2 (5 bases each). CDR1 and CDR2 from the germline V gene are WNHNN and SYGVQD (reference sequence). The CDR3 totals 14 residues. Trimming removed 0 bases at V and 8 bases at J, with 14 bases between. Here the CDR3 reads CASSESNGRDQQYF. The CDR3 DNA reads TGCGCCAGCAGTGAGTCGAACGGCAGGGACCAGCAGTACTTC.

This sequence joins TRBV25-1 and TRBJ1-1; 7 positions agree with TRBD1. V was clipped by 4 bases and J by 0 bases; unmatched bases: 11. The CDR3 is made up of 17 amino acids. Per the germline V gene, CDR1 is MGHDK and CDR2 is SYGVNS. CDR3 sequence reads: CASSGDGTVEMNTEAFF. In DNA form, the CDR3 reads TGTGCCAGCAGTGGGGACGGGACAGTGGAAATGAACACTGAAGCTTTCTTT.

The CDR3 reads CASSPLRGEAGYEKLFF. The CDR3 region has the DNA TGTGCCAGTAGTCCCCTCCGTGGCGAGGCGGGTTATGAAAAACTGTTTTTT. The rearrangement links TRBV19 to TRBJ1-4; no reliable D call. Looked up from germline, CDR1 is LNHDA and CDR2 is SQIVND (reference sequence). The CDR3 is 17 residues long. The V end lost 5 bases, the J end lost 6 bases, and 22 bases lay between the germline ends.

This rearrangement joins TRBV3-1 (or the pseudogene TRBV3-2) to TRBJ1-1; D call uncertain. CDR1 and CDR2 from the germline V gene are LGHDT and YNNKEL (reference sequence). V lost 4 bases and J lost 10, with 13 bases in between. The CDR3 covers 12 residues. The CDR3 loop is CASSRTTGRAFF. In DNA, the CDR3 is TGTGCCAGCAGCCGAACCACTGGGAGAGCTTTCTTT.

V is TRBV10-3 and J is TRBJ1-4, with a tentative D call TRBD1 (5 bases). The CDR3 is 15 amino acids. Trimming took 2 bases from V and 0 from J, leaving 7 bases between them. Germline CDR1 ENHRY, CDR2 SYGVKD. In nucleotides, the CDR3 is TGTGCCATCAGTGAGATGGGGCCAACTAATGAAAAACTGTTTTTT. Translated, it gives CAISEMGPTNEKLFF.

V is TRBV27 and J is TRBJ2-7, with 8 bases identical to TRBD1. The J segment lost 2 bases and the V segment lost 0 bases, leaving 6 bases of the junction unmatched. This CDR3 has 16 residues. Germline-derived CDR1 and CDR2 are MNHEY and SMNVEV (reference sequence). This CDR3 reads CASSLSPGTGTYEQYF. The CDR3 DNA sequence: TGTGCCAGCAGTTTATCCCCCGGGACAGGTACCTACGAGCAGTACTTC.

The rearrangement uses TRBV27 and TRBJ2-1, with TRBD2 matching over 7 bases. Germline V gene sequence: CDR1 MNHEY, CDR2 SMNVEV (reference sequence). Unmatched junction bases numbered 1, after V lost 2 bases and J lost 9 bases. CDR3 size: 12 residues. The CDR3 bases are TGTGCCAGCAGTTTACGCGGGAGTGAGCAGTTCTTC. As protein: CASSLRGSEQFF.

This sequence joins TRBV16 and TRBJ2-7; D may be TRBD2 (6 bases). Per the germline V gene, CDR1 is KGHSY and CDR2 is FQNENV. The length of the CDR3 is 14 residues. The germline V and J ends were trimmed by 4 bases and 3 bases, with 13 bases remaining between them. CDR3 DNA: TGTGCCAGCAGCCCCTCGGAGGGGAGCTACGAGCAGTACTTC. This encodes CASSPSEGSYEQYF.

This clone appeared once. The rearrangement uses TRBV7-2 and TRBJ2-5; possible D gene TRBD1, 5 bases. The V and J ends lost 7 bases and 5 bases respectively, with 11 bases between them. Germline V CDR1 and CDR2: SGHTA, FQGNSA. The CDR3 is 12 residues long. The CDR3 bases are TGTGCCAGCACCAGGGTCGGGGAGACCCAGTACTTC. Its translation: CASTRVGETQYF.

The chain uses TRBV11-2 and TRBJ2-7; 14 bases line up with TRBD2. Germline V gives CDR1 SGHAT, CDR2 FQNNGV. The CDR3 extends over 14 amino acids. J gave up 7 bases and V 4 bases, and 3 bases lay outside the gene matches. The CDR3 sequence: CASSSGLAGDEQYF. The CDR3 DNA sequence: TGTGCCAGCAGCTCGGGACTAGCGGGGGATGAGCAGTACTTC. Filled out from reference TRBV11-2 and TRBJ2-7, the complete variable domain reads EAGVAQSPRYKIIEKRQSVAFWCNPISGHATLYWYQQILGQGPKLLIQFQNNGVVDDSQLPKDRFSAERLKGVDSTLKIQPAKLEDSAVYLCASSSGLAGDEQYFGPGTRLTVT.

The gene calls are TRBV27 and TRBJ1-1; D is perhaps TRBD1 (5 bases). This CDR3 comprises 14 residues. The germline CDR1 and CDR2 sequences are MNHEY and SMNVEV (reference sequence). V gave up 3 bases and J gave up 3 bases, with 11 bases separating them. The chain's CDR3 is CASSFEWGYTEAFF. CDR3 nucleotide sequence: TGTGCCAGCAGTTTCGAGTGGGGGTACACTGAAGCTTTCTTT.

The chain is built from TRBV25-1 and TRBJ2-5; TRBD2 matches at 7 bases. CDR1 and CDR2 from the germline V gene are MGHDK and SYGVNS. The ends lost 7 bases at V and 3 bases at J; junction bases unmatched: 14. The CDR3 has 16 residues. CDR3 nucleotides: TGTGCCAGCACCCCCTCACGGCGGGAGCAAAAAGAGACCCAGTACTTC. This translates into CASTPSRREQKETQYF. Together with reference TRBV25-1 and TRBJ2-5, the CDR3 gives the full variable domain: EADIYQTPRYLVIGTGKKITLECSQTMGHDKMYWYQQDPGMELHLIHYSYGVNSTEKGDLSSESTVSRIRTEHFPLTLESARPSHTSQYLCASTPSRREQKETQYFGPGTRLLVL.

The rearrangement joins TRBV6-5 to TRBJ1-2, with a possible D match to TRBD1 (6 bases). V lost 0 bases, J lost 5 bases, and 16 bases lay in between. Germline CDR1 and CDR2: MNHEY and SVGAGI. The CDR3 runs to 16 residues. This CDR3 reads CASSYSRGGALYGYTF. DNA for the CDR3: TGTGCCAGCAGTTACTCTAGGGGGGGCGCCCTATATGGCTACACCTTC.